This T cell receptor (beta chain) comes out of a study of CD8 T cells in Susac syndrome. Reverse transcription of about 0.45 to 1 ug RNA was carried out with random hexamers. Amplification of TCR beta CDR3 spanned 54 Vbeta and 13 Jbeta via immunoSEQ multiplex PCR. MiXCR, run by TCRdb on the immunoSEQ multiplex PCR reads, gives a single entry per CDR3 protein. The table includes 200,000 to 300,000 distinct CDR3 sequences, 85% to 95% detected once. Sequencing of TCR beta, carried out with a high-throughput approach, was applied to CD8+ and CD4+ T cells from the blood. Patients with stable or active relapsing-remitting disease, all of them treatment-naive, made up the multiple sclerosis controls. The TCR sequence derives from a human donor with multiple sclerosis. The sample consisted of CD4+ T cells from PBMCs.

The CDR3 is CASSSGLADTGELFF. Written as DNA, the CDR3 is TGCGCCAGCAGCTCCGGACTAGCGGACACCGGGGAGCTGTTTTTT. The chain uses TRBV5-1 and TRBJ2-2; 10 bases agree with TRBD2. Germline loops: CDR1 SGHRS, CDR2 YFSETQ. This CDR3 region has 15 residues. The V and J ends lost 3 bases and 3 bases, in that order; junction bases with no gene match: 2.